This TCR beta chain was sequenced during a study of blood T cell repertoires in COVID-19. Per the study methods: It was from reference gene primer amplification that nucleated cell counts were estimated. Only in-frame clones appear in the TCRdb table, and some are missing; sequencing was by immunoSEQ multiplex PCR. The DNA was the basis for D and trimming; V, J and clone size are from that table. This sample has roughly 250,000 clones; roughly 80% occur once, and the top ten carry roughly 4%. The TCR sequence derives from a woman in her thirties or forties with active or convalescent COVID-19. The specimen was peripheral blood.

CDR3 residues: CASSSRGRTEAFF. The CDR3 region has the DNA TGCGCCAGCAGTTCACGGGGGAGAACTGAAGCTTTCTTT. The chain combines TRBV5-1 with TRBJ1-1, with D possibly being TRBD1 (5 bases). The V and J ends lost 5 bases and 5 bases respectively, with 13 bases between them. Germline V gene sequence: CDR1 SGHRS, CDR2 YFSETQ. CDR3 size: 13 residues.